The TCR beta chain under discussion was sequenced for a study of T cells expressing NK-cell markers. Across the whole study: Sorted CD3+CD56+NKG2C+, CD3+CD56+NKG2C- and CD3+CD56-NKG2C+ T cells supplied TCR beta repertoires. Points from the study as a whole: A range of roughly 1.0-7.0% of CD8+ T cells consisted of dominant NKG2C+ clonotypes in more than five donors. Leadership of the CD3+CD56-NKG2C+ fraction also belonged to these clonotypes in several donors.

Details on this clonotype: Its target is unknown.

The CDR3 consists of 13 residues. CDR1 and CDR2 from the germline V gene are SGHTA and FQGTGA. TCRdb re-analyzed the 5' RACE reads; it lists each CDR3 protein once, without DNA. The sample table includes over 350,000 distinct CDR3 sequences. The sequence came from a woman in her forties or fifties in good health. This chain links TRBV7-3 with TRBJ2-3; the TCRdb D gene call, TRBD2, has no DNA to confirm it. The specimen was blood T cells: a sorted CD56 or NKG2C T cell subset, CD4+ or CD8+ T cells, or bulk PBMC T cells (not recorded which). The CDR3 is CASSRGALDTQYF.